This section outlines one T cell receptor (beta chain) sequence together with its context. How the authors handled the data: Estimation of nucleated cell counts relied on the amplification of reference gene primers. TCRdb's copy holds only in-frame clones and misses some; the assay was immunoSEQ multiplex PCR. Clone size and the V and J calls come from that table; the DNA yielded D and trimming. The sample records almost 70,000 clones, approximately 89% being singletons. The data belong to a study of blood T cell repertoires in COVID-19. Across the whole study: COVID-19 samples, acute and convalescent, were from the United States, Italy and Spain. From T cells, B-cell-depleted T cells, or PBMCs came the material, which was cDNA or gDNA.

The origin of this receptor is a woman aged 45 to 65 with active COVID-19. Sequencing was performed on peripheral blood.

DNA of the CDR3: TGTGCCAGCAGTCGGACACCGAGCTCCTACGAGCAGTACTTC. Its translation: CASSRTPSSYEQYF. The rearrangement joins TRBV5-5 to TRBJ2-7, with D possibly matching TRBD1 (5 bases). The CDR3 sequence is 14 residues long. Germline V gene sequence: CDR1 SGHKS, CDR2 YYEKEE (reference sequence). The V and J ends lost 5 bases and 0 bases respectively, with 12 bases between them.